This T cell receptor (beta chain) was profiled in a study of blood T cell repertoires in COVID-19 (TCRdb year 2020). Background on the whole study: Collaborator samples came from the United States, Italy and Spain and covered acute and convalescent phases of COVID-19. The dataset comprised deeply sampled blood TCRbeta repertoires from subjects exposed to, actively infected with, or recovered from COVID-19. HLA class I and class II types, where available, came from metadata supplied by the sample provider rather than from assay-based typing. The prospective study material was composed of cDNA or gDNA derived from T cells, B-cell-depleted T cells, or PBMCs. The samples were drawn from two sources: the first 160 participants of the ongoing ImmuneRACE study, and 1,000 to 1,500 subjects contributed by 6 global collaborators. A freely available public database, intended as a resource for researchers studying the immune response to SARS-CoV-2, is where the repertoires were released. Nearly every sample came with metadata listing a de-identified subject ID, COVID-19 status, age in years and sex. Broad study findings and their caveats: Clinical and demographic metadata were provided uncurated, with the amount varying by source and participant.

Turning to this clone: Its antigen is not yet known. Per-base quality was not reported, and no clone a single base away is much larger than it.

V was cut back by 5 bases and J by 11 bases, leaving a gap of 13 bases between them. Per the germline V gene (reference sequence), DFQATT is the CDR1 and SNEGSKA is the CDR2. The CDR3 numbers 11 residues from cysteine through phenylalanine. Here the CDR3 DNA is all that survives: 33 bases in frame from base 1. Each collaborating institution followed its own protocols to collect whole blood in K2EDTA tubes. For TCRbeta analysis, collaborators shipped samples as frozen whole blood, isolated PBMCs, or DNA extracted from either of those sample types. The immunoSEQ Assay, a bias-controlled multiplex PCR, was used to amplify TCRbeta CDR3 regions from genomic DNA. In the authors' own workflow: Nucleated cell counts per sample were estimated from amplification of reference gene primers within the assay. Sequence reads were collapsed and filtered to measure the absolute abundance of every unique TCRbeta CDR3 rearrangement. For each sample, productive Simpson clonality was calculated as the square root of Simpson's diversity index across productive rearrangements. TCRdb obtained this table from immuneACCESS and retained in-frame rearrangements with V and J assigned. These tables miss some clones; where compared with another copy, unresolved V genes account for less than half of the shortfall, and the remainder is unexplained. V and J calls and clone size are as listed in that table; D and trimming were resolved from the DNA. Recorded for this sample are 84,000 or so clones; approximately 88% of them occurred a single time. The ten largest make up about 7% of the sample.

The chain employs TRBV20-1 and TRBJ1-5; the D gene lacks a confident call. The receptor's source is a man aged 70-80 years with acute or convalescent COVID-19. Sequencing input: peripheral blood. Here the CDR3 is given as CSAGSPGAQHF. The nucleotide sequence is given as TGCAGTGCTGGGAGCCCGGGAGCCCAGCATTTT.